A single sample gave rise to the 26 T cell receptor beta chains below, sequenced in a study of control samples from healthy donors and cancer patients (TCRdb year 2020). Receptor amplification or capture employed the immunoSEQ multiplex PCR assay. Imported from immuneACCESS, the table was reduced by TCRdb to in-frame sequences with V and J called. These copies leave out some clones; in studies compared against another copy, an unresolved V gene accounts for under half, and the cause of the remainder is not known. This sample lists about 100,000 clones; roughly 90% were detected once. The ten largest clones capture 18% of the sample. Sequencing was performed on blood. These receptors were taken from a woman in her forties or fifties in good health.

This chain links TRBV12-5 with TRBJ2-1; D gene unclear. The CDR3 contains 14 residues. Looked up from germline, CDR1 is LGHNT and CDR2 is FRNRAP. V lost 7 bases, J lost 4 bases, and 14 bases lay in between. CDR3 in amino acids: CASVPVIKYNEQFF. In DNA form, the CDR3 reads TGTGCTAGTGTCCCCGTGATAAAATACAATGAGCAGTTCTTC.

The chain carries TRBV19 and TRBJ2-3; 8 positions agree with TRBD1. The CDR3 length is 13 residues. Trimming at V came to 10 bases and at J to 1 base, leaving 4 bases not matched to a gene. From germline, CDR1 is LNHDA and CDR2 SQIVND (reference sequence). This chain's CDR3 is CAISDRGTDTQYF. The CDR3 region has the DNA TGTGCCATATCGGACAGGGGCACAGATACGCAGTATTTT. Together with reference TRBV19 and TRBJ2-3, the CDR3 gives the full variable domain: DGGITQSPKYLFRKEGQNVTLSCEQNLNHDAMYWYRQDPGQGLRLIYYSQIVNDFQKGDIAEGYSVSREKKESFPLTVTSAQKNPTAFYLCAISDRGTDTQYFGPGTRLTVL.

This chain joins TRBV3-1 (or the pseudogene TRBV3-2) and TRBJ1-3, with D unclear. This CDR3 has 14 amino acids. CDR1 is LGHDT and CDR2 is YNNKEL in the germline V gene (reference sequence). Written as DNA, the CDR3 is TGTGCAACGCAAGCGGGCGGCTCTGGAAACACCATATATTTT. Translation: CATQAGGSGNTIYF.

CDR3 DNA: TGTGCCAGCAGCGTAAAGGTGGGGGGTCCGGATACGCAGTATTTT. This codes for CASSVKVGGPDTQYF. V gene TRBV9 combines with J gene TRBJ2-3; D possibly corresponds to TRBD2 (6 bases). Germline V CDR1 and CDR2: SGDLS, YYNGEE. This CDR3 has 15 residues. Trimming left V 1 base short and J 6 bases short, with 15 bases between.

The chain uses TRBV6-6 and TRBJ2-3; a possible D gene is TRBD1 (6 bases). Germline CDR1 MNHNY, CDR2 SVGAGI (reference sequence). The V and J ends lost 2 bases and 6 bases respectively, with 9 bases between them. The CDR3 sequence is 13 residues long. The CDR3 bases are TGTGCCAGCAGTTACCTAGGGGGTGATACGCAGTATTTT. Encoded protein: CASSYLGGDTQYF.

The J gene is TRBJ1-6, the V gene TRBV18; 11 bases align to TRBD1. CDR1 KGHSH and CDR2 LQKENI come from the germline V gene. The junction had 14 bases not matched to a gene; V was cut back by 2 bases and J by 8 bases. The CDR3 length is 19 residues. CDR3: CASSPFRPGQGGMDSPLHF. DNA for the CDR3: TGTGCCAGCTCACCATTCAGACCGGGACAGGGGGGGATGGATTCACCCCTCCACTTT.

V usage is TRBV11-2 and J usage is TRBJ1-5; D not certain. With 3 bases removed from V and 0 bases from J, the gap between germline ends came to 9 bases. The CDR3 has 15 residues. The V gene's germline CDR1 is SGHAT and CDR2 FQNNGV. The CDR3 spells CASSLKGISNQPQHF. The CDR3 coding sequence is TGTGCCAGCAGCTTGAAGGGAATTAGCAATCAGCCCCAGCATTTT.

This chain uses TRBV12-3 or TRBV12-4 with TRBJ2-7; no clear D gene. V was pared by 11 bases and J by 1 base, with 12 bases between. This CDR3 comprises 12 residues. This chain's CDR3 is CAFREASYEQYV. The CDR3 nucleotides are TGTGCCTTTCGCGAGGCTTCCTACGAGCAGTACGTC.

CDR3: CASSQTGGREKLFF. CDR3 coding DNA: TGTGCCAGCAGCCAAACAGGGGGCCGTGAAAAACTGTTTTTT. The chain joins TRBV16 to TRBJ1-4, with 9 bases identical to TRBD1. The CDR3 sequence is 14 residues long. The V segment lost 2 bases and the J segment 7 bases; nucleotides outside the gene matches: 2. Germline V gene lookup returns CDR1 KGHSY and CDR2 FQNENV.

The V and J genes are TRBV2 and TRBJ2-1; 9 bases are shared with TRBD1. In germline, CDR1 is SNHLY, CDR2 FYNNEI. V shed 9 bases and J 0 bases; nucleotides not matched to a gene: 12. The CDR3 contains 17 residues. The CDR3 coding sequence is TGTGCCAGGAAACTCCGGGACAGGGACTTCTCCTACAATGAGCAGTTCTTC. Translating it yields CARKLRDRDFSYNEQFF.

The chain couples TRBV5-4 to TRBJ1-6, with a weak D call TRBD1 (6 bases). The germline V gene has CDR1 SGHNT and CDR2 YYREEE (reference sequence). The CDR3 has 15 amino acids. Trimming removed 5 bases from V and 1 base from J, with 10 bases in between. The CDR3 loop reads CASRITGSYNSPLHF. CDR3 coding DNA: TGTGCCAGCAGGATAACAGGGTCCTATAATTCACCCCTCCACTTT.

V usage is TRBV12-3 or TRBV12-4 and J usage is TRBJ1-5; 10 bases are a match to TRBD1. This CDR3 is 13 amino acids long. V gave up 6 bases and J gave up 6 bases; unmatched junction bases: 2. CDR3 loop: CASSWTGGQPQHF. The CDR3 nucleotides are TGTGCCAGCAGCTGGACAGGGGGTCAGCCCCAGCATTTT.

CDR3 residues: CASSDPIGGGSYGYTF. The CDR3 nucleotides are TGTGCCAGCAGTGACCCTATAGGAGGAGGGAGCTATGGCTACACCTTC. The rearrangement uses TRBV25-1 and TRBJ1-2; D not certain. The CDR3 contains 16 residues. The V end was cut by 3 bases, the J end by 4 bases, with 18 bases between. CDR1 and CDR2 (germline): MGHDK, SYGVNS.

The chain recombines TRBV19 with TRBJ1-2; D may be TRBD1 (6 bases). The V end lost 1 base, the J end lost 7 bases, and 10 bases lay between the germline ends. This CDR3 comprises 13 residues. Looked up from germline, CDR1 is LNHDA and CDR2 is SQIVND (reference sequence). The CDR3 DNA follows: TGTGCCAGTAGTATAGTACAGGGTGGTGGCTACACCTTC. Translation gives CASSIVQGGGYTF.

J is TRBJ2-3 and V is TRBV6-5; 8 bases align to TRBD1. CDR3 length: 14 amino acids. J gave up 4 bases and V 6 bases, and 6 bases lay outside the gene matches. Germline V gives CDR1 MNHEY, CDR2 SVGAGI. The CDR3 sequence is CASRPQGGADTQYF. In DNA form, the CDR3 reads TGTGCCAGCAGGCCACAGGGGGGCGCAGATACGCAGTATTTT.

This chain links TRBV5-6 with TRBJ2-7; TRBD2 agrees at 8 bases. Germline CDR1 is SGHDT and CDR2 is YYEEEE. V gave up 4 bases and J gave up 0 bases; unmatched junction bases: 9. The CDR3 consists of 16 residues. The CDR3 is CASSPPAGVSSYEQYF. CDR3 in DNA: TGTGCCAGCAGCCCGCCAGCGGGGGTTTCCTCCTACGAGCAGTACTTC.

The chain couples TRBV18 to TRBJ2-1; TRBD2 matches 16 bases. Germline CDR1 reads KGHSH; CDR2 reads LQKENI. The CDR3 totals 16 residues. Trimming cost V 3 bases and J 10 bases; bases outside gene matches: 6. The chain's CDR3 is CASSPGTSGGAREQFF. The CDR3 bases are TGTGCCAGCTCACCCGGGACTAGCGGGGGGGCCAGGGAGCAGTTCTTC.

The V call is TRBV9, the J call TRBJ2-1; either TRBD1 or TRBD2 may supply D (5 bases each). CDR1 is SGDLS and CDR2 is YYNGEE in the germline V gene. The CDR3 covers 15 residues. Trimming pared 0 bases from V and 7 bases from J, leaving 14 bases between. CDR3 nucleotide sequence: TGTGCCAGCAGCGTAGCCCAGGGACGCCGGAATGAGCAGTTCTTC. Translating gives CASSVAQGRRNEQFF.

The chain employs TRBV5-6 and TRBJ1-1; TRBD1 matches at 10 bases. Germline CDR1 SGHDT, CDR2 YYEEEE. This CDR3 spans 15 amino acids. The junction had 6 bases not matched to a gene; V was cut back by 3 bases and J by 4 bases. The DNA for the CDR3 is TGTGCCAGCAGCTACCCCGGGACAGGGGTCACTGAAGCTTTCTTT. Protein product: CASSYPGTGVTEAFF.

The CDR3 DNA sequence: TGTGCCAGCAGCTCCCTAGGGGGCTACGGCGGGAGGGCTCCGGAGACCCAGTACTTC. This gives the protein CASSSLGGYGGRAPETQYF. This chain connects TRBV7-3 to TRBJ2-5; 9 bases are shared with TRBD2. CDR1 SGHTA and CDR2 FQGTGA come from the germline V gene. With V trimmed by 4 bases and J by 5 bases, 20 bases remained unmatched. The CDR3 is made up of 19 amino acids.

This chain connects TRBV20-1 to TRBJ1-1; D remains unclear. This CDR3 spans 11 amino acids. The germline V gene encodes CDR1 DFQATT and CDR2 SNEGSKA (reference sequence). Trimming cost V 6 bases and J 3 bases, with 8 bases left between them. The CDR3 coding sequence is TGCAGTGCCCCGGAGGACACTGAAGCTTTCTTT. Protein: CSAPEDTEAFF.

The rearrangement links TRBV9 to TRBJ2-1, with D unresolved. From germline, CDR1 is SGDLS and CDR2 YYNGEE. V lost 0 bases and J 6 bases, leaving 25 bases between the germline ends. The CDR3 has 19 amino acids. The CDR3, as DNA: TGTGCCAGCAGCGTAGAAAGGCGAGAGGATAGCACGCGGTCCAATGAGCAGTTCTTC. Translating it yields CASSVERREDSTRSNEQFF.

The V gene is TRBV11-2, the J gene TRBJ2-7, with 11 bases fitting TRBD2. Germline loops: CDR1 SGHAT, CDR2 FQNNGV. With V trimmed by 4 bases and J by 6 bases, 8 bases remained unmatched. This CDR3 region has 15 residues. The CDR3 spells CASSSGLAGGVEQYF. CDR3 DNA: TGTGCCAGCAGCTCCGGCTTAGCGGGGGGGGTCGAGCAGTACTTC.

The V gene is TRBV6-2 or TRBV6-3, the J gene TRBJ2-7, with D possibly matching TRBD1 (6 bases). This CDR3 region has 13 residues. The germline gives CDR1 MNHEY, CDR2 SVGEGT. V lost 2 bases to trimming and J lost 3 bases, with 8 bases between them. For the CDR3, the DNA is TGTGCCAGCAGTTACCCACAGGGCTACGAGCAGTACTTC. It encodes CASSYPQGYEQYF.

The gene calls are TRBV28 and TRBJ2-2; 9 bases match TRBD1. This CDR3 contains 15 residues. J was trimmed by 5 bases and V by 4 bases; bases with no gene match: 5. Germline values: CDR1 MDHEN, CDR2 SYDVKM. The CDR3 sequence: CASSWTGERTGELFF. The CDR3 bases are TGTGCCAGCAGTTGGACAGGGGAAAGGACCGGGGAGCTGTTTTTT. The entire variable domain, with the rest obtained from reference TRBV28 and TRBJ2-2, is as follows: DVKVTQSSRYLVKRTGEKVFLECVQDMDHENMFWYRQDPGLGLRLIYFSYDVKMKEKGDIPEGYSVSREKKERFSLILESASTNQTSMYLCASSWTGERTGELFFGEGSRLTVL.

The chain uses TRBV18 and TRBJ1-2; 7 bases fit TRBD1. This CDR3 has 14 amino acids. J gave up 4 bases and V 3 bases, and 5 bases lay outside the gene matches. The germline V gene has CDR1 KGHSH and CDR2 LQKENI. CDR3 bases: TGTGCCAGCTCACCGGGACAGCTAGGCTATGGCTACACCTTC. The encoded protein is CASSPGQLGYGYTF. Variable domain in full (rest from reference TRBV18 and TRBJ1-2): NAGVMQNPRHLVRRRGQEARLRCSPMKGHSHVYWYRQLPEEGLKFMVYLQKENIIDESGMPKERFSAEFPKEGPSILRIQQVVRGDSAAYFCASSPGQLGYGYTFGSGTRLTVV.